The clone carrying this TCR beta chain was observed a few times. Since a much larger clone is just one base distant, this may be a read error. A second 7 to 11 cycle PCR used barcoded and J-beta primers. TCRdb ran MiXCR on the 5' RACE reads and lists one entry per CDR3 protein. This sample yields about 1.6 million distinct CDR3 sequences, of which roughly 32% are seen a single time; 10% to 12% belongs to the top ten. Germline V gene data show CDR1 as KGHSH and CDR2 as LQKENI. J was trimmed by 8 bases and V by 5 bases; bases with no gene match: 3. CDR3 length equals 13 residues. The record originates from a study of blood T cells in healthy people across ages.

Sequenced sample: blood. V usage is TRBV18 and J usage is TRBJ2-1; 10 bases line up with TRBD1. This clonotype was sampled from a woman aged 30 to 39 in good health. The CDR3 nucleotides read TGTGCCAGCTCAACGACAGGGGGCCATGAGCAGTTCTTC. It codes for CASSTTGGHEQFF.